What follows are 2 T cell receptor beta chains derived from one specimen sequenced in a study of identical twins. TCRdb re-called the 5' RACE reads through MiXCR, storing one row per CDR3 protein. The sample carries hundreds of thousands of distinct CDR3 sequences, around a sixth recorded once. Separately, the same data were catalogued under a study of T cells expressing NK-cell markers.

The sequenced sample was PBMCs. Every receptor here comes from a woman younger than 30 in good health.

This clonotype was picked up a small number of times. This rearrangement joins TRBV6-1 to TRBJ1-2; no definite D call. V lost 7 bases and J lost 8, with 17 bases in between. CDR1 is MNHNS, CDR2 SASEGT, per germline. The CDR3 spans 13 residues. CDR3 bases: TGTGCCAGCAAGTCGTACCAACGTGGGGGCTACACCTTC. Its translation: CASKSYQRGGYTF.

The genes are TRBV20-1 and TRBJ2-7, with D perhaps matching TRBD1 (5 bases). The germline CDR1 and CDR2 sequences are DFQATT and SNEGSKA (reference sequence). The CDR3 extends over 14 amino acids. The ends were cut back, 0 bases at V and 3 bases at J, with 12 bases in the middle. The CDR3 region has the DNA TGCAGTGCTAGAGATCCTGGACACAGCTACGAGCAGTACTTC. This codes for CSARDPGHSYEQYF.